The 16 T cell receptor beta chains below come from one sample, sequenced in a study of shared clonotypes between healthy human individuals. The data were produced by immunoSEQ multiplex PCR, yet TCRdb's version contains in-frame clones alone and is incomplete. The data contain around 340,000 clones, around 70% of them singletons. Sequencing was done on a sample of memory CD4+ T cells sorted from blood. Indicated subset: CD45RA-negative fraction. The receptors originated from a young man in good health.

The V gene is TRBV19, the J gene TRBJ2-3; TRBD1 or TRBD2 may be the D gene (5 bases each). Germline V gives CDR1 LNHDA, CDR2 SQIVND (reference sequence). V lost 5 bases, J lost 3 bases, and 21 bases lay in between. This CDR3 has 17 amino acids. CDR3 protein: CASSLPPGAATTDTQYF. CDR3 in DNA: TGTGCCAGTAGTCTCCCCCCCGGGGCGGCAACTACAGATACGCAGTATTTT.

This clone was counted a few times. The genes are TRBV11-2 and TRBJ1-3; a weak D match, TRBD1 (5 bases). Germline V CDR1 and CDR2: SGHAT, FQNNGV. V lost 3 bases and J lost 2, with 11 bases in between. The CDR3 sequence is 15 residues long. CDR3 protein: CASSLEGIPGNTIYF. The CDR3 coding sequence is TGTGCCAGCAGCTTGGAGGGGATACCTGGAAACACCATATATTTT.

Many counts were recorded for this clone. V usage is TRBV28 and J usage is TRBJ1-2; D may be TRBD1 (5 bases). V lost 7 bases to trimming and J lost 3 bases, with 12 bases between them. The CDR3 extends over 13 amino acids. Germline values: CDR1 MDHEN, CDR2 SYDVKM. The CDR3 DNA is TGTGCCAGCACCGGGGGACGGGACTATGGCTACACCTTC. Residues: CASTGGRDYGYTF.

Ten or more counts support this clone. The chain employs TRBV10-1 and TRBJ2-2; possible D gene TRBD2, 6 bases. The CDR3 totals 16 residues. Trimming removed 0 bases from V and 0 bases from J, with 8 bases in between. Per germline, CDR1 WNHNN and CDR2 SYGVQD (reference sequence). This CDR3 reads CASSESTGANTGELFF. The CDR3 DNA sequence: TGCGCCAGCAGTGAGTCGACGGGGGCGAACACCGGGGAGCTGTTTTTT.

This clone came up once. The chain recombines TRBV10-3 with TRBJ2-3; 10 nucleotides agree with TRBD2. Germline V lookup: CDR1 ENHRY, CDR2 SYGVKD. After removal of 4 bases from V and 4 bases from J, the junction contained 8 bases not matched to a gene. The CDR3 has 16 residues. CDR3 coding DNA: TGTGCCATCAGTGGCGATCCTAGCGGGAGATCAGATACGCAGTATTTT. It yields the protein CAISGDPSGRSDTQYF.

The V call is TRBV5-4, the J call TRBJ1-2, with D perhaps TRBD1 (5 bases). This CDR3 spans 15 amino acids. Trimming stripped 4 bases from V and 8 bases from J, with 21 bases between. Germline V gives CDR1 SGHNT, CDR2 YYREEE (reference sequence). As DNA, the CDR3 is TGTGCCAGCAGCCCACTCCAAACCGGGACTCGAGGCTACACCTTC. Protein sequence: CASSPLQTGTRGYTF.

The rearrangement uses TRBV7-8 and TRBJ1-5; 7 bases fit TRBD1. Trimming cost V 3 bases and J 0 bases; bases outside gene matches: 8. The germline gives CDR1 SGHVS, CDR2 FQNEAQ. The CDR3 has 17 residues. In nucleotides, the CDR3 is TGTGCCAGCAGCTTCGCCGGGACAGCATATAGCAATCAGCCCCAGCATTTT. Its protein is CASSFAGTAYSNQPQHF.

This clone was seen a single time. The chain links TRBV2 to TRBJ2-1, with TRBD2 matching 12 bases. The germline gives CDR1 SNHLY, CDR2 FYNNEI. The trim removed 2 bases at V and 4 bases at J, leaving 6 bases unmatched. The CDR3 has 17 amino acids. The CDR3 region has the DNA TGTGCCAGCAGTGAACTTGGACTAGCGGGAAAATACAATGAGCAGTTCTTC. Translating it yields CASSELGLAGKYNEQFF.

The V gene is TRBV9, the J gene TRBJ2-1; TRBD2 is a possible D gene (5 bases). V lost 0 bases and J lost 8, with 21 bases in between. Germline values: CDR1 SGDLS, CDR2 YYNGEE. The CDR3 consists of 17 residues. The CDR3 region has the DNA TGTGCCAGCAGCGTAGTTCAAAAACCACATGGGCGGGATGAGCAGTTCTTC. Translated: CASSVVQKPHGRDEQFF.

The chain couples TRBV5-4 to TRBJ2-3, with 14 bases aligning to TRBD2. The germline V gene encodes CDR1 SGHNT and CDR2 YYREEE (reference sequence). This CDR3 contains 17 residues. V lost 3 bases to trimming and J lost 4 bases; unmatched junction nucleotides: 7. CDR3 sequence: CASSSLTSGRAADTQYF. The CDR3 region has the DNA TGTGCCAGCAGCTCCTTGACTAGCGGGAGGGCCGCAGATACGCAGTATTTT.

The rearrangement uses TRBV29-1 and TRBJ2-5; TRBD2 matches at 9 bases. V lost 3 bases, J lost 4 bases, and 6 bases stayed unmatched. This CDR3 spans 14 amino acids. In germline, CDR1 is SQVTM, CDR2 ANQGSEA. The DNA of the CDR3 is TGCAGCGTTGATACTAGCGGGTTCGGAGAGACCCAGTACTTC. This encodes CSVDTSGFGETQYF.

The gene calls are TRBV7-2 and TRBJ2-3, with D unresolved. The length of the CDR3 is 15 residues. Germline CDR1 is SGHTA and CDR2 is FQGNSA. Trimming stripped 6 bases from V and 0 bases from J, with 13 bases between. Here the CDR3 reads CASSPQPLSTDTQYF. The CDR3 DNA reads TGTGCCAGCAGTCCCCAACCCTTAAGCACAGATACGCAGTATTTT.

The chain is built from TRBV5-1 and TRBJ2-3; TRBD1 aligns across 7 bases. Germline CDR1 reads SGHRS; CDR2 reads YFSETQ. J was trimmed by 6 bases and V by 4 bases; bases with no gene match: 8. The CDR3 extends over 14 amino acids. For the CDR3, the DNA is TGCGCCAGCAGCCCGATAACAGGGGAGGATACGCAGTATTTT. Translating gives CASSPITGEDTQYF.

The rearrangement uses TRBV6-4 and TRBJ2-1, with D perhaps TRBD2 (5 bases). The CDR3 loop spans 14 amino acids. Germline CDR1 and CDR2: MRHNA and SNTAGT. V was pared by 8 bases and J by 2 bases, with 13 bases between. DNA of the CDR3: TGTGCCAGCTCGCGGACTTACGCCTACAATGAGCAGTTCTTC. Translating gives CASSRTYAYNEQFF.

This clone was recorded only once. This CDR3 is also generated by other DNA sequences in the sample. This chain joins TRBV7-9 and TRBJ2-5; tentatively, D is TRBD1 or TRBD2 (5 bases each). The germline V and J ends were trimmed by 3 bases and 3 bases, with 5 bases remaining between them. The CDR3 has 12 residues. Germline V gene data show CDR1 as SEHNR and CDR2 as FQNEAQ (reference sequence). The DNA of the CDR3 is TGTGCCAGCAGCTTGGGGGAAGAGACCCAGTACTTC. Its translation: CASSLGEETQYF.

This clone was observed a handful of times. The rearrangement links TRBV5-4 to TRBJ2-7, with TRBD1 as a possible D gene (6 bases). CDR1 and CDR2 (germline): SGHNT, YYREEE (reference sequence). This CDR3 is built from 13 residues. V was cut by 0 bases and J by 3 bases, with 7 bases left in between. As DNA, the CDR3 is TGTGCCAGCAGCTTGGCACAGGGCTACGAGCAGTACTTC. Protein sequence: CASSLAQGYEQYF.